Detailed here is one T cell receptor beta chain. Antigen unknown. Trimming cost V 6 bases and J 13 bases; bases outside gene matches: 12. The CDR3 totals 15 residues. Germline V gene lookup returns CDR1 SGHTA and CDR2 FQGNSA. The protocol was immunoSEQ multiplex PCR, while the TCRdb copy is restricted to in-frame clones and leaves out a portion. The sample contains about a million clones, roughly 80% of which appear only once. The sample comes from a study of shared clonotypes between healthy human individuals. Study-wide results and caveats: Among the subsets, naive ones generally showed larger estimated richness than memory ones.

The receptor was derived from a man aged 18 to 29 in good health. The rearrangement uses TRBV7-2 and TRBJ2-3; 14 positions agree with TRBD2. Source material: memory CD4+ T cells sorted from blood. Specified subset: CD45RA-negative fraction. The CDR3 DNA reads TGTGCCAGCAGAGCCGGGACTAGCGGGAGAGGGGGGGAGTATTTT. Encoded protein: CASRAGTSGRGGEYF.